A selection of T cell receptor beta chains follows, all from one sample in a study of cytomegalovirus exposure and HLA in healthy donors. Clones were read by immunoSEQ multiplex PCR, and TCRdb kept only the in-frame ones, dropping some. The table lists 60,000 or so clones, 85% of them singletons. The sample was PBMCs. All receptors derive from a female donor in good health and CMV-seronegative. The CDR3 runs from the conserved cysteine through the conserved F or W. The order of the fields is CDR3 DNA, CDR3 protein, J gene, D gene, V gene, clone size. D genes are given only for firm matches. Size is omitted from some rows. Given values are once, few, many or a class for expanded clones.

TGCGCCAGCGCGACCGGGACAGGGGACGGATTAGGCATTCAGTACTTC	CASATGTGDGLGIQYF	TRBJ2-4	TRBD1	TRBV5-1	.
TGTGCCAGCAGCGTAAGTGGCGGGGGGGCCGATGAGCAGTTCTTC	CASSVSGGGADEQFF	TRBJ2-1	TRBD2	TRBV9	.
TGTGCCAGTAGTATGGCGGGGGTGCGTAATCAGCCCCAGCATTTT	CASSMAGVRNQPQHF	TRBJ1-5	.	TRBV19	once
TGTGCCAGCAGCTTAAATCCCCCGGGACAGATCAATGAGCAGTTCTTC	CASSLNPPGQINEQFF	TRBJ2-1	TRBD1	TRBV7-2	.
TGTGCCAGCAGCTTGGGAAATCCGGGACAGGGCTTCTACGAGCAGTACTTC	CASSLGNPGQGFYEQYF	TRBJ2-7	TRBD1	TRBV5-4	.
TGCGCCAGCAGCTTACAGGGCGGCAATCAGCCCCAGCATTTT	CASSLQGGNQPQHF	TRBJ1-5	.	TRBV5-1	.
TGTGCCAGCAGCCCGGGTATTAGCTCCTACGAGCAGTACTTC	CASSPGISSYEQYF	TRBJ2-7	.	TRBV6-1	.
TGTGCCAGCAGCTTTGGGACTACCCAAGAGACCCAGTACTTC	CASSFGTTQETQYF	TRBJ2-5	TRBD2	TRBV7-9	.
TGTGCCAGCAGTTACTCGACGGGTTATGGCTACACCTTC	CASSYSTGYGYTF	TRBJ1-2	.	TRBV6-5	.
TGCGCCAGCAGCTTGGAGGGGGGGCTCCGCACAGATACGCAGTATTTT	CASSLEGGLRTDTQYF	TRBJ2-3	.	TRBV5-1	.
TGTGCCAGCAGCGCCCTGGGTAGAGGGGGCTCACCCCTCCACTTT	CASSALGRGGSPLHF	TRBJ1-6	TRBD1	TRBV2	few
TGTGCCAGCTCGATGGACAGGGGTATTGGGGAGCTGTTTTTT	CASSMDRGIGELFF	TRBJ2-2	TRBD1	TRBV18	.
TGTGCCAGCAGCTTAGCGCTCCAGGGGAGCTACACCTTC	CASSLALQGSYTF	TRBJ1-2	.	TRBV7-8	.
TGTGCCAGCAGTGATAGAGGGGGTCGGACAGATACGCAGTATTTT	CASSDRGGRTDTQYF	TRBJ2-3	.	TRBV25-1	.
TGTGCCAGCAGTCCAAAACTAGCGGGGGGGCTCGAAGATACGCAGTATTTT	CASSPKLAGGLEDTQYF	TRBJ2-3	TRBD2	TRBV13	once
TGTGCTAGCAGTTATTTCGGGACAGGGGGAGATACGCAGTATTTT	CASSYFGTGGDTQYF	TRBJ2-3	TRBD1	TRBV6-5	once
TGTGCCACCCCCCCTGGGCCATCCTACAATGAGCAGTTCTTC	CATPPGPSYNEQFF	TRBJ2-1	.	TRBV5-6	.
TGTGCCAGCAGCCCGGGACTAGCGGGAGTCGAGCAGTACTTC	CASSPGLAGVEQYF	TRBJ2-7	TRBD2	TRBV7-9	.
TGTGCCAGCTCCCCCGGGACAGGGGAAGAAGCTTTCTTT	CASSPGTGEEAFF	TRBJ1-1	TRBD1	TRBV18	.
TGTGCCAGCAGCAAAGGGGCAGCGGAGCCCTACGAGCAGTACTTC	CASSKGAAEPYEQYF	TRBJ2-7	.	TRBV21-1	.
TGTGCCAGTAGTTCCGGGGGACGGGACACTGAAGCTTTCTTT	CASSSGGRDTEAFF	TRBJ1-1	.	TRBV19	once
TGTGCCAGCAGCTCCCTTTTAGCGGGGAGCTCCTACAATGAGCAGTTCTTC	CASSSLLAGSSYNEQFF	TRBJ2-1	TRBD2	TRBV7-6	.
TGTGCCAGCAGTTACTCGGGTGACAGGGGAGGATATGGCTACACCTTC	CASSYSGDRGGYGYTF	TRBJ1-2	TRBD1	TRBV6-5	.
TGTGCCAGCAGCGTATCCAGGGCCGGGGATACGCAGTATTTT	CASSVSRAGDTQYF	TRBJ2-3	.	TRBV9	once
TGTGCCAGCAGCCCGACAAACTACGAGCAGTACTTC	CASSPTNYEQYF	TRBJ2-7	.	TRBV5-5	.
TGTGCCAGCAGTTTAGTGGCAGGGCCCCGCACAGATACGCAGTATTTT	CASSLVAGPRTDTQYF	TRBJ2-3	.	TRBV28	.
TGCGCCAGCAGCCAAGAAGGAGGGGTCGGCAATTCACCCCTCCACTTT	CASSQEGGVGNSPLHF	TRBJ1-6	.	TRBV4-3	.
TGTGCCAGCAGCGACCGGACAGATCATGAAAAACTGTTTTTT	CASSDRTDHEKLFF	TRBJ1-4	.	TRBV28	.
TGTGCTAGCAGCCCCCGACTAGCGACCGGGGAGCTGTTTTTT	CASSPRLATGELFF	TRBJ2-2	TRBD2	TRBV7-7	.
TGTGCCAGCAGCGTAGTCGGGATTGGGGTTGGGGCCAACGTCCTGACTTTC	CASSVVGIGVGANVLTF	TRBJ2-6	.	TRBV9	.
TGTGCCAGCAGCTTAAATTCGGGGGAGACCCAGTACTTC	CASSLNSGETQYF	TRBJ2-5	.	TRBV7-3	.
TGTGCCAGCAGTTTACGCCTAGCGGGCAACAATGAGCAGTTCTTC	CASSLRLAGNNEQFF	TRBJ2-1	TRBD2	TRBV27	once
TGTGCCAGCAGCTTTAACGGGATGAACACCGGGGAGCTGTTTTTT	CASSFNGMNTGELFF	TRBJ2-2	.	TRBV7-6	.
TGCGCCAGCAGGAACAGGGTAGCCACTAATGAAAAACTGTTTTTT	CASRNRVATNEKLFF	TRBJ1-4	.	TRBV5-1	.
TGCGCCAGCAGCCCATTGGGGGGGGTTTCGTACGAGCAGTACTTC	CASSPLGGVSYEQYF	TRBJ2-7	TRBD2	TRBV5-1	.
TGTGCCAGCCGGGACAGAATTTACGAGCAGTACTTC	CASRDRIYEQYF	TRBJ2-7	TRBD1	TRBV25-1	once
TGTGCCAGCAACCCGGGCCCAGGGCGTATAGTAGGGCAGCCCCAGCATTTT	CASNPGPGRIVGQPQHF	TRBJ1-5	.	TRBV28	.
TGTGCCACCCCCAAAGCTAGCGGGAGGTACGAGCAGTACTTC	CATPKASGRYEQYF	TRBJ2-7	TRBD2	TRBV6-5	.
TGTGCCAGCAGTTTATCCTCGGGGGTCCACGAGCAGCACTTC	CASSLSSGVHEQHF	TRBJ2-7	.	TRBV27	.
TGCGCCAGCAGCGCTACAGCCGGGACAGGGGGAGAGACCCAGTACTTC	CASSATAGTGGETQYF	TRBJ2-5	TRBD1	TRBV5-1	.